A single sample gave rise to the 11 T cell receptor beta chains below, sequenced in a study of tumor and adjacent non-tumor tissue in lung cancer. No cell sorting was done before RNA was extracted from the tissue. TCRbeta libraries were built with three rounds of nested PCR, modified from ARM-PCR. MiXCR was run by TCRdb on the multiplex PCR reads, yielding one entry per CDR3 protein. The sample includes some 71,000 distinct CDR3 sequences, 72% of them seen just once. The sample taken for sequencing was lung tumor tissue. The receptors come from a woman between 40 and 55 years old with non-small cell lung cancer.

The CDR3: CASISKTLGGYTF. CDR3 nucleotide sequence: TGTGCCAGCATCAGTAAGACTTTAGGCGGCTACACCTTC. The rearrangement joins TRBV6-5 to TRBJ1-2; D ambiguous. Germline V gene sequence: CDR1 MNHEY, CDR2 SVGAGI. This CDR3 is 13 amino acids long. The V end lost 7 bases, the J end lost 8 bases, and 17 bases lay between the germline ends.

CDR3 coding DNA: TGTGCCAGCAGCTTGGGACACCCTTACACAGATGTGCAGTATTTT. Translating gives CASSLGHPYTDVQYF. The rearrangement uses TRBV7-9 and TRBJ2-3; tentative D call: TRBD1 (6 bases). Germline V gene sequence: CDR1 SEHNR, CDR2 FQNEAQ (reference sequence). The CDR3 sequence is 15 residues long. The V and J ends lost 3 bases and 11 bases respectively, with 21 bases between them.

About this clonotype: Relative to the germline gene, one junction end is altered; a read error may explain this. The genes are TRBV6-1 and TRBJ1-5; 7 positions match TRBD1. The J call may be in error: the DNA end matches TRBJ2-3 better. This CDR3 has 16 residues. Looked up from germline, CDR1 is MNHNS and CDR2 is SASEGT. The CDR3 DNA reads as TGTGCCTGCAGCATAGACAGGGTAATGGGCAATCAGCCCCAGTATTTT. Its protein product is CACSIDRVMGNQPQYF.

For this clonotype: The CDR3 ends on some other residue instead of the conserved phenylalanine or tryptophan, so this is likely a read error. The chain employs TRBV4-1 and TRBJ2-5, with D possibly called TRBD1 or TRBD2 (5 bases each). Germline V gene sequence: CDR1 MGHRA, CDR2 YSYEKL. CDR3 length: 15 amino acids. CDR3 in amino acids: CASSQDQDGAKTQYL. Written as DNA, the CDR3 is TGCGCCAGTAGCCAAGATCAGGACGGGGCCAAGACCCAGTACCTC.

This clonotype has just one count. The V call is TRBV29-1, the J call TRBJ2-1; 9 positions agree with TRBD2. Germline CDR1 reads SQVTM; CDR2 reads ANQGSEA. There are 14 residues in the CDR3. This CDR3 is CSVTGTSQGNEQFF. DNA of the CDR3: TGCAGTGTCACAGGGACTAGCCAGGGCAATGAGCAGTTCTTC.

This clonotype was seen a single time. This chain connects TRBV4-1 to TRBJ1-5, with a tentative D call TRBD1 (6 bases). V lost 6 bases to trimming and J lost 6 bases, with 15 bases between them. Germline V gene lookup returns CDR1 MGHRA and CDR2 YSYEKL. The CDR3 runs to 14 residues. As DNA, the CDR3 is TGCGCCAGCAGTCCCCGGGGGGACATTCAGCCCCAGCATTTT. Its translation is CASSPRGDIQPQHF.

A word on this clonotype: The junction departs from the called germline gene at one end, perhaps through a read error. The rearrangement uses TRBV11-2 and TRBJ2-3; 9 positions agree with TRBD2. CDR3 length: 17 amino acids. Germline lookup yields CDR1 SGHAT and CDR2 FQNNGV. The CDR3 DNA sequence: TGTGACAGCAGCTTAGTTGGCGGGGGGGAAAGCACAGTTACGCAGTATTTC. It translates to CDSSLVGGGESTVTQYF.

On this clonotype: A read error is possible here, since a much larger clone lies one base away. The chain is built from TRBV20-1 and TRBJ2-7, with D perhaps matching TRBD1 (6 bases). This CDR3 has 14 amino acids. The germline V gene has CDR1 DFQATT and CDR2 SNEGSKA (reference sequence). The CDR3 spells CSTRTPTGPYEQYF. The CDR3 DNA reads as TGCAGTACTAGAACCCCGACAGGTCCCTACGAGCAGTACTTC.

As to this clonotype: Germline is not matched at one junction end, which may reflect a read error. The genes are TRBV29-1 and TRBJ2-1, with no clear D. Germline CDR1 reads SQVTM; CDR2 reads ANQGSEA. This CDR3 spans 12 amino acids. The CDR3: CRVGLTYNEQLF. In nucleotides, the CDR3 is TGCCGCGTTGGCTTGACCTACAATGAGCAGTTATTC.

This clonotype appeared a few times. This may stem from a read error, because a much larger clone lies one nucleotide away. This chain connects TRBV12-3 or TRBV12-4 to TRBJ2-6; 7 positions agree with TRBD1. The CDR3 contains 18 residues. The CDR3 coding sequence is TGTGCCAGCAGTCCGCGGACAGGTGACTACTCTGGGGTCAACGTCCTGACTTTC. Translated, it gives CASSPRTGDYSGVNVLTF.

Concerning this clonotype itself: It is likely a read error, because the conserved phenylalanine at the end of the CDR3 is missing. CDR3 in DNA: TGTGCCAGCAGCCCCCACGGTGGCCAGGGGTACTACGATCAGTACCTC. Protein product: CASSPHGGQGYYDQYL. This chain joins TRBV11-2 and TRBJ2-7; D is perhaps TRBD1 (6 bases). Germline CDR1 and CDR2: SGHAT and FQNNGV. This CDR3 has 16 residues.